The 13 T cell receptor beta chains below were found in one sample sequenced in a study of T cell responses to AZD1222 COVID-19 vaccine. The assay was immunoSEQ multiplex PCR, and TCRdb's table has in-frame clones only and misses some. Of over 75,000 clones in the sample, about 83% were seen once. The input for sequencing was peripheral blood, taken 28 days after the second AZD1222 dose. The origin of the receptors is an adult who received the AZD1222 COVID-19 vaccine.

This chain links TRBV6-1 with TRBJ1-3; D might be TRBD1 (5 bases). V shed 4 bases and J shed 4 bases, with 23 bases lying between them. Germline CDR1 reads MNHNS; CDR2 reads SASEGT. The CDR3 consists of 18 residues. The CDR3 bases are TGTGCCAGCAGTGCCATCCCGGGACTCCTCTTTCCCGGAAACACCATATATTTT. It codes for CASSAIPGLLFPGNTIYF.

The chain couples TRBV5-5 to TRBJ2-3, with 8 bases matching TRBD2. The CDR3 consists of 14 residues. The J segment lost 4 bases and the V segment lost 6 bases, leaving 7 bases of the junction unmatched. CDR1 and CDR2 (germline): SGHKS, YYEKEE (reference sequence). The CDR3 region has the DNA TGTGCCAGCAAGGTAGCGGGGCGCCCAGATACGCAGTATTTT. It encodes CASKVAGRPDTQYF. Based on the CDR3 plus reference TRBV5-5 and TRBJ2-3, the full variable domain is DAGVTQSPTHLIKTRGQQVTLRCSPISGHKSVSWYQQVLGQGPQFIFQYYEKEERGRGNFPDRFSARQFPNYSSELNVNALLLGDSALYLCASKVAGRPDTQYFGPGTRLTVL.

The count of this clone is one. The chain links TRBV7-9 to TRBJ2-1, with D hard to call. Between the trimmed V and J ends, which lost 5 bases and 7 bases, there was a span of 6 bases. Germline CDR1 and CDR2: SEHNR and FQNEAQ (reference sequence). There are 11 residues in the CDR3. CDR3 DNA sequence: TGTGCCAGCAGCCTTGCTAATGAGCAGTTCTTC. It translates to CASSLANEQFF.

J is TRBJ2-2 and V is TRBV19; a possible D gene is TRBD1 (6 bases). CDR1 is LNHDA and CDR2 is SQIVND in the germline V gene (reference sequence). Trimming took 6 bases from V and 6 from J, leaving 14 bases between them. This CDR3 is 14 amino acids long. The chain's CDR3 is CASRQRGIAGELFF. CDR3 bases: TGTGCCAGTAGGCAAAGGGGGATCGCCGGGGAGCTGTTTTTT. Full variable domain (rest looked up from reference TRBV19 and TRBJ2-2): DGGITQSPKYLFRKEGQNVTLSCEQNLNHDAMYWYRQDPGQGLRLIYYSQIVNDFQKGDIAEGYSVSREKKESFPLTVTSAQKNPTAFYLCASRQRGIAGELFFGEGSRLTVL.

In DNA, the CDR3 is TGTGCCAGCAGCTCAGGGACAGGTCATAATTCACCCCTCCACTTT. Its protein product is CASSSGTGHNSPLHF. This sequence joins TRBV7-2 and TRBJ1-6, with 8 bases lining up with TRBD1. Unmatched junction bases numbered 4, after V lost 4 bases and J lost 5 bases. CDR1 is SGHTA, CDR2 FQGNSA, per germline. CDR3 size: 15 residues.

This clone has only one observation. V gene TRBV25-1 combines with J gene TRBJ1-1; D is perhaps TRBD1 (6 bases). Germline CDR1 MGHDK, CDR2 SYGVNS. The CDR3 runs to 13 residues. Trimming left V 3 bases short and J 7 bases short, with 12 bases between. The CDR3 DNA sequence: TGTGCCAGCAGTGACAGGGGAAGTGATGAAGCTTTCTTT. Its protein is CASSDRGSDEAFF.

This CDR3 is CASSPRDSQAPLHF. CDR3 sequence (DNA): TGTGCCAGCAGCCCCCGGGACTCACAAGCACCCCTCCACTTT. The V call is TRBV9, the J call TRBJ1-6; tentatively, D is TRBD1 (5 bases). The V gene's germline CDR1 is SGDLS and CDR2 YYNGEE. V was shortened by 4 bases and J by 11 bases, with 16 bases between the two germline ends. The CDR3 is 14 amino acids.

V usage is TRBV29-1 and J usage is TRBJ2-2; 9 bases agree with TRBD1. This CDR3 has 13 amino acids. V was pared by 4 bases and J by 8 bases, with 5 bases of the junction left unmatched. Germline V gives CDR1 SQVTM, CDR2 ANQGSEA. The CDR3 bases are TGCAGCGTTGTGGGACAGGGAACTGGGGAGCTGTTTTTT. Amino acids: CSVVGQGTGELFF.

For the CDR3, the DNA is TGTGCCTGTGACAGGGGTCAGTCGAGTCAGCCCCAGCATTTT. As protein: CACDRGQSSQPQHF. The chain recombines TRBV30 with TRBJ1-5; 8 bases align to TRBD1. Germline trimming cut 6 bases from V and 6 bases from J; bases unmatched to any gene: 10. This CDR3 comprises 14 residues. Germline-derived CDR1 and CDR2 are GTSNPN and SVGIG (reference sequence).

This clone has only a few counts. The chain joins TRBV19 to TRBJ1-6; no clear D. This CDR3 contains 13 residues. Germline V gene sequence: CDR1 LNHDA, CDR2 SQIVND (reference sequence). V lost 3 bases and J lost 6, with 6 bases in between. CDR3 in DNA: TGTGCCAGTAGTATCCACTTTAATTCACCCCTCCACTTT. It is translated as CASSIHFNSPLHF.

The J gene is TRBJ2-5, the V gene TRBV6-5; D not certain. This CDR3 contains 12 residues. V was clipped by 7 bases and J by 5 bases, with 11 bases between them. Looked up from germline, CDR1 is MNHEY and CDR2 is SVGAGI. The CDR3 is CASTEVTETQYF. DNA of the CDR3: TGTGCCAGCACGGAAGTCACGGAGACCCAGTACTTC.

This clone was found a few times. The chain employs TRBV7-9 and TRBJ2-7; no clear D. Germline values: CDR1 SEHNR, CDR2 FQNEAQ (reference sequence). V was shortened by 5 bases and J by 2 bases, with 4 bases between the two germline ends. The CDR3 has 11 residues. The CDR3 protein is CASSATYEQYF. DNA for the CDR3: TGTGCCAGCAGCGCCACCTACGAGCAGTACTTC.

The chain joins TRBV7-2 to TRBJ1-3, with D maybe TRBD1 (6 bases). V was trimmed by 5 bases and J by 3 bases, leaving 14 bases between them. Germline V gene lookup returns CDR1 SGHTA and CDR2 FQGNSA. The CDR3 runs 15 residues. For the CDR3, the DNA is TGTGCCAGCAGCCCAGGGGCGGCGTATGGAAACACCATATATTTT. This encodes CASSPGAAYGNTIYF. Full variable domain (missing parts from reference TRBV7-2 and TRBJ1-3): GAGVSQSPSNKVTEKGKDVELRCDPISGHTALYWYRQSLGQGLEFLIYFQGNSAPDKSGLPSDRFSAERTGGSVSTLTIQRTQQEDSAVYLCASSPGAAYGNTIYFGEGSWLTVV.